Sequencing of this TCR beta chain was carried out in a study of response to subunit inactivated influenza vaccine (dated 2018 in TCRdb). With regard to the full study: Deep quantitative T cell receptor repertoire profiling was used in the study to track responses to a trivalent subunit inactivated influenza vaccine. Overall study outcomes, separate from this receptor: According to the authors, only a limited number of new T cells may be recruited by each seasonal influenza vaccination.

Trimming removed 7 bases from V and 1 base from J, leaving 13 bases between the germline ends. From its cysteine to its phenylalanine, the CDR3 spans 14 amino acids. The entry retains the CDR3 DNA only, 42 bases that are in frame from base 1. From a lookup of the germline V gene, CDR1 and CDR2 are SNHLY and FYNNEI. For this clonotype: The antigen it binds to is not known. Base qualities are not provided; no much larger clone lies one nucleotide away.

The protocol used for the library was RT-PCR. Sequencing used an Illumina HiSeq 2500. TCRdb ran its own pipeline on the public reads, namely fastp trimming at Q25 and MiXCR clone calling, and kept in-frame beta chains. Duplicate CDR3 protein sequences are folded into a single record with the most common DNA and genes. In this sample the table shows about 780,000 distinct CDR3 sequences, about a fifth of which occur a single time. Roughly a tenth of the sample is in the top ten clones. The chain is assembled from TRBV2 and TRBJ2-5, and perhaps TRBD2 as D gene, on 6 matching bases. This sequence originates from a man aged 50-59 years who received an inactivated influenza vaccine. Donor details come from another sample of the same person, matched by shared clones. Sample: PBMCs from blood, taken 5 days after vaccination. The nucleotide sequence is TGTGCCAGCAACCTTGGACTAACCCAAGAGACCCAGTACTTC. Its protein product is CASNLGLTQETQYF. The full variable domain, completed from the reference TRBV2 and TRBJ2-5 proteins outside the CDR3, reads EPEVTQTPSHQVTQMGQEVILRCVPISNHLYFYWYRQILGQKVEFLVSFYNNEISEKSEIFDDQFSVERPDGSNFTLKIRSTKLEDSAMYFCASNLGLTQETQYFGPGTRLLVL.